The rows below give T cell receptor beta chains drawn from one sample of a study of blood T cells in healthy people across ages. TCRdb re-analysed the 5' RACE reads in MiXCR, keeping a single row per CDR3 protein. In the table there are some 940,000 distinct CDR3 sequences, 25% to 30% of which are singletons. These data were also reused for a study on T cells of mothers and their children.

The sequenced material came from blood. The receptors were sampled from a woman in her thirties or forties in good health. CDR3s include the opening cysteine and the closing phenylalanine or tryptophan. The D gene is left open where the match is weak. The size entry is marked missing in some rows and otherwise reads once, few, many or a size class.

clone size	V gene	D gene	J gene	CDR3 DNA	CDR3 protein
once	TRBV12-3/TRBV12-4	NA	TRBJ2-7	TGTGCCAGCAGTTCCAGCCTTCGCCGCACCTACGAGCAGTACTTC	CASSSSLRRTYEQYF
few	TRBV28	TRBD1	TRBJ1-2	TGTGCCAGCACCGGGACAGGGAATGGCTACACCTTC	CASTGTGNGYTF
many	TRBV7-9	TRBD1	TRBJ1-1	TGTGCCAGCAGCTCCCCCGGGACAGGGCCTGAAGCTTTCTTT	CASSSPGTGPEAFF
NA	TRBV20-1	NA	TRBJ2-5	TGCAGTGCTAGACTTCTACCGGGACCCCTTGGGCAGTACTTC	CSARLLPGPLGQYF
many	TRBV5-1	NA	TRBJ2-7	TGCGCCAGCAGCTTTGGGGACCTCTCCTACGAGCAGTACTTC	CASSFGDLSYEQYF
NA	TRBV19	NA	TRBJ2-3	TGTGCCAGTAGTATAGCGCGGGGCCGCACAGATACGCAGTATTTT	CASSIARGRTDTQYF
NA	TRBV29-1	NA	TRBJ1-2	TGCAGCGTTACTGAGAGGGTTAGATATGGCTACACCTTC	CSVTERVRYGYTF
few	TRBV29-1	NA	TRBJ1-1	TGCAGCACAGTGGGGACAACCATGAACACTGAAGCTTTCTTT	CSTVGTTMNTEAFF
few	TRBV2	NA	TRBJ2-7	TGTGCCAGCAGACGGGACATCCGCTCCTACGAGCAGTACTTC	CASRRDIRSYEQYF
NA	TRBV11-2	NA	TRBJ1-3	TGTGCCAGCAGCCACCCCTTCGGGGACACCATATATTTT	CASSHPFGDTIYF
NA	TRBV15	NA	TRBJ2-3	TGTGCCACCAGCAGACCCGATCTCAGGGGCACAGATACGCAGTATTTT	CATSRPDLRGTDTQYF
few	TRBV7-2	NA	TRBJ1-4	TGTGCCAGCAGCTCCTCCTTGGGAAAACTGTTTTTT	CASSSSLGKLFF
NA	TRBV28	TRBD2	TRBJ2-1	TGTGCCAGTCGCGGGGGGGCCTTACGAAATGAGCAGTTCTTC	CASRGGALRNEQFF
NA	TRBV6-5	NA	TRBJ1-5	TGTGCCAGCAGTTACTCCGCTGCCGCTTGGCAGCCCCAGCATTTT	CASSYSAAAWQPQHF
NA	TRBV7-2	NA	TRBJ2-5	TGTGCCAGCGGCTTAGCGACGCTAGAGACCCAGTACTTC	CASGLATLETQYF
NA	TRBV4-1	NA	TRBJ1-2	TGCGCCAGCAGCCAAGGGTTGGGGTCAAACTATGGCTACACCTTC	CASSQGLGSNYGYTF
NA	TRBV7-2	NA	TRBJ2-5	TGTGCCAGCAGCTTAGGTGTAGCGGCCGAAGGGGCCCAGTACTTC	CASSLGVAAEGAQYF
NA	TRBV5-1	NA	TRBJ1-6	TGCGCCAGCAGCCCGTCCGGACCTGGGTCACCCCTCCACTTT	CASSPSGPGSPLHF
many	TRBV12-3/TRBV12-4	NA	TRBJ2-1	TGTGCCAGCAGTTTAGTCAGCAACAATGAGCAGTTCTTC	CASSLVSNNEQFF
NA	TRBV20-1	NA	TRBJ1-2	TGCAGTGCTAGAGATCAGCTCCACATCAACACGGGAAACTATGGCTACACCTTC	CSARDQLHINTGNYGYTF
few	TRBV4-2	TRBD1	TRBJ1-2	TGTGCCAGCAGCCAAGACATGGGACAGTATGGCTACACCTTC	CASSQDMGQYGYTF
NA	TRBV3-1	NA	TRBJ2-3	TGTGCCAGCAGCCCCCGGGACGGTACTTCAGATACGCAGTATTTT	CASSPRDGTSDTQYF
many	TRBV7-9	NA	TRBJ2-7	TGTGCCAGCAGTACATACCGGGACATGAACTACGAGCAGTACTTC	CASSTYRDMNYEQYF
many	TRBV24-1	NA	TRBJ2-5	TGTGCCACCAGTGACTTGGGGTCGGAGGAGACCCAGTACTTC	CATSDLGSEETQYF
few	TRBV28	TRBD1	TRBJ2-7	TGTGCCAGCAGTTTGCCGGGACAGGGGGCTCGGGAGCAGTACTTC	CASSLPGQGAREQYF
many	TRBV6-5	NA	TRBJ1-2	TGTGCCAGCAGTTTCGGGAGGCGCTATGGCTACACCTTC	CASSFGRRYGYTF
NA	TRBV4-3	NA	TRBJ2-7	TGCGCCAGCAGCCTCCAGGGGACCGGACCCAGCGAGCAGTACTTC	CASSLQGTGPSEQYF
few	TRBV19	NA	TRBJ2-3	TGTGCCAGTAGTCCCGTCGGATTAAGCACAGATACGCAGTATTTT	CASSPVGLSTDTQYF
NA	TRBV7-2	NA	TRBJ2-1	TGTGCCAGCAGTTTAAGGATTGAGGTTAACAATGAGCAGTTCTTC	CASSLRIEVNNEQFF
few	TRBV29-1	TRBD1	TRBJ1-5	TGCAGCGTAACACAGGGGAGAAATCAGCCCCAGCATTTT	CSVTQGRNQPQHF
NA	TRBV7-2	NA	TRBJ1-5	TGTGCCAGCAGCCGAATGGTGGGACAGCCCCAGCATTTT	CASSRMVGQPQHF
NA	TRBV12-3/TRBV12-4	NA	TRBJ1-5	TGTGCCAGCAGTCCTTCCGCGGGGAGGGGCAATCAGCCCCAGCATTTT	CASSPSAGRGNQPQHF
many	TRBV7-2	NA	TRBJ2-7	TGTGCCAGCAGCTTAGACAGCCCAGTGCAGTACTTC	CASSLDSPVQYF
few	TRBV4-1	NA	TRBJ2-5	TGCGCCGGCAGCCAAGTCCTACTCAGACAAGAGACCCAGTACTTC	CAGSQVLLRQETQYF
few	TRBV19	NA	TRBJ2-5	TGTGCCAGTAGTATATTAGGCCAACAAGAGACCCAGTACTTC	CASSILGQQETQYF
few	TRBV6-5	TRBD1	TRBJ2-5	TGTGCCAGCAGTATCCGGGACAGGGGAGGAGAGACCCAGTACTTC	CASSIRDRGGETQYF
NA	TRBV12-3/TRBV12-4	NA	TRBJ1-2	TGTGCCAGCAGTTTCAGATTAAGAGGTGGCTACACCTTC	CASSFRLRGGYTF
few	TRBV10-3	NA	TRBJ2-6	TGTGCCATTCTGGACGCCCTTTACCCTGGGGCCAACGTCCTGACTTTC	CAILDALYPGANVLTF
many	TRBV6-6	NA	TRBJ2-7	TGTGCCAGGGAGCGGCCATACGAGCAGTACTTC	CARERPYEQYF
many	TRBV7-2	NA	TRBJ2-3	TGTGCCAGCAGCTTTAGCCCTCCGGATACGCAGTATTTT	CASSFSPPDTQYF
few	TRBV4-3	NA	TRBJ1-6	TGCGCCAGCAGCCAGGGTTCAGGGGATTACTCACCCCTCCACTTT	CASSQGSGDYSPLHF
NA	TRBV28	NA	TRBJ2-6	TGTGCCAGCAGTTACCTAGGGGTAGGGGCCAACGTCCTGACTTTC	CASSYLGVGANVLTF
many	TRBV29-1	NA	TRBJ2-5	TGCAGCGTTGAAGATGGGGCAGAGACCCAGTACTTC	CSVEDGAETQYF
NA	TRBV6-4	NA	TRBJ1-2	TGTGCCAGCAGTGACACAGAGGGGCCGGAGTGCTATGGCTACACCTTC	CASSDTEGPECYGYTF
NA	TRBV28	NA	TRBJ2-2	TGTGCCACCCCTTCGCCGAACACCGGGGAGCTGTTTTTT	CATPSPNTGELFF
few	TRBV6-2/TRBV6-3	NA	TRBJ1-5	TGTGCCAGCAGTTACCTGTCAGGGACCGGCAATCAGCCCCAGCATTTT	CASSYLSGTGNQPQHF
few	TRBV3-1	NA	TRBJ2-3	TGTGCCAGCAGCCAAGTTTCCAGGACGGATACGCAGTATTTT	CASSQVSRTDTQYF
many	TRBV12-3/TRBV12-4	NA	TRBJ1-6	TGTGCCAGCAGTTTAGCGGGGTCCTATAATTCACCCCTCCACTTT	CASSLAGSYNSPLHF
NA	TRBV20-1	TRBD2	TRBJ2-3	TGCAGTGCTTTAGAACTAGCGGGGACCACAGATACGCAGTATTTT	CSALELAGTTDTQYF
NA	TRBV19	NA	TRBJ1-6	TGTGCCACCTCTACGGCGGGCAGGGGCAATTCACCCCTCCACTTT	CATSTAGRGNSPLHF
NA	TRBV13	NA	TRBJ1-1	TGTGCCAGCAGCGGGGCAGGAAACACTGAAGCTTTCTTT	CASSGAGNTEAFF
many	TRBV20-1	TRBD2	TRBJ2-7	TGCAGCCAGTGGCGGGGGGGTTACTACGAGCAGTACTTC	CSQWRGGYYEQYF
few	TRBV24-1	TRBD1	TRBJ2-1	TGTGCCACCAGTGACCCGACAGGGGGCGCCTACAATGAGCAGTTCTTC	CATSDPTGGAYNEQFF
few	TRBV7-3	TRBD2	TRBJ2-1	TGTGCCAGCAGCCGAATGGCTAGCGGGGGGAAACACAATGAGCAGTTCTTC	CASSRMASGGKHNEQFF
NA	TRBV13	NA	TRBJ1-2	TGTGCCAGCAGCCAAGAGCACCTTAGGGAGTATGGCTACACCTTC	CASSQEHLREYGYTF